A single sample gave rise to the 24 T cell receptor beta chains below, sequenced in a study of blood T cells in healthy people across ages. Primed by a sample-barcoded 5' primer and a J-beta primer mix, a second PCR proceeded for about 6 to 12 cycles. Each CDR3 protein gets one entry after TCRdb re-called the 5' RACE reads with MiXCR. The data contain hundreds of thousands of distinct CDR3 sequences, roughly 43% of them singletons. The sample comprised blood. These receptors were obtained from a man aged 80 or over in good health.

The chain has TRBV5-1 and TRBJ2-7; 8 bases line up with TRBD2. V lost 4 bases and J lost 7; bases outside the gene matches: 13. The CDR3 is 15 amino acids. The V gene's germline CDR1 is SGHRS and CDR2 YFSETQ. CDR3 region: CASSRGGLPAKEQYF. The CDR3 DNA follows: TGCGCCAGCAGCCGGGGGGGACTCCCGGCGAAAGAGCAGTACTTC.

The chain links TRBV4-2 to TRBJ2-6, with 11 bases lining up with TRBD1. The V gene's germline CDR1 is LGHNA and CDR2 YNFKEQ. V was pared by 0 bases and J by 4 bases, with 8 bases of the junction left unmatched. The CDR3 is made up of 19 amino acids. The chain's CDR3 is CASSQDPGQGAKGANVLTF. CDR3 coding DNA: TGTGCCAGCAGCCAAGATCCCGGACAGGGGGCTAAAGGGGCCAACGTCCTGACTTTC.

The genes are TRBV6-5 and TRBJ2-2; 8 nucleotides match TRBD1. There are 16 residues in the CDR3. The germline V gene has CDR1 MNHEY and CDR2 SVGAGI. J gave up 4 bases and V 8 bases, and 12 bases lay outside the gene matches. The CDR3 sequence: CASARTGRFSTGELFF. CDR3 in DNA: TGTGCCAGCGCCCGGACAGGGAGGTTCAGCACCGGGGAGCTGTTTTTT.

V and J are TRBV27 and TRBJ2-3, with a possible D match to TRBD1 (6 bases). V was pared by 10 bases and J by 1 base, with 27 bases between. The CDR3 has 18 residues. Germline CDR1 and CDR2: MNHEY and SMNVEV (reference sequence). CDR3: CATRAGVHRNARTDTQYF. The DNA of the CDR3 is TGTGCCACCCGGGCAGGGGTGCACCGGAACGCACGCACAGATACGCAGTATTTT.

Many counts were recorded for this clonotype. The CDR3 loop reads CASSTNRGPYEQFF. Here the CDR3 DNA reads TGCGCCAGCAGCACCAACAGGGGACCGTATGAGCAGTTCTTC. The gene calls are TRBV5-1 and TRBJ2-1; TRBD1 agrees at 7 bases. The CDR3 spans 14 residues. CDR1 and CDR2 (germline): SGHRS, YFSETQ. V was pared by 4 bases and J by 8 bases, with 9 bases of the junction left unmatched.

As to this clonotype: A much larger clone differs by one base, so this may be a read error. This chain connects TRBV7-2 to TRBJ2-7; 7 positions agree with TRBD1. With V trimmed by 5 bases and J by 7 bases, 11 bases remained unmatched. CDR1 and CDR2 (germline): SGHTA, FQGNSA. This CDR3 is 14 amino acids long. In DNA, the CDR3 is TGTGCCAGCAGCCCGAGAACAGGGGAAGCGGAGCAGTACTTC. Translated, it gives CASSPRTGEAEQYF. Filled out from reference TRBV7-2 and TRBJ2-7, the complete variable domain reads GAGVSQSPSNKVTEKGKDVELRCDPISGHTALYWYRQSLGQGLEFLIYFQGNSAPDKSGLPSDRFSAERTGGSVSTLTIQRTQQEDSAVYLCASSPRTGEAEQYFGPGTRLTVT.

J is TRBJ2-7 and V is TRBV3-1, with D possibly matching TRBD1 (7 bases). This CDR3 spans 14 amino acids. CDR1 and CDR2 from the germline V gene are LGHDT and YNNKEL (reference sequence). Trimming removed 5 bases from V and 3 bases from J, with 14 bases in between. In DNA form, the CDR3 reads TGTGCCAGCAGCTCAGGGGGGCGAGGCTACGAGCAGTACTTC. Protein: CASSSGGRGYEQYF.

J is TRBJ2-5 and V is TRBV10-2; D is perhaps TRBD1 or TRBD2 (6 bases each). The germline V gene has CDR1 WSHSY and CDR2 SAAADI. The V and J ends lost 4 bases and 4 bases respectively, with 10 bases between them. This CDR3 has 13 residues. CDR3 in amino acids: CASSGGARETQYF. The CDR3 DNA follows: TGCGCCAGCAGTGGGGGGGCTCGAGAGACCCAGTACTTC.

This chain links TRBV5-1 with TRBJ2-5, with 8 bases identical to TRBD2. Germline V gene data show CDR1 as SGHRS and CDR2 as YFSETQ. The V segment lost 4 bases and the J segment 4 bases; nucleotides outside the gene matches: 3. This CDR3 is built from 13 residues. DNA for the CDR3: TGCGCCAGCAGCGCCGGGGGGGCAGAGACCCAGTACTTC. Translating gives CASSAGGAETQYF.

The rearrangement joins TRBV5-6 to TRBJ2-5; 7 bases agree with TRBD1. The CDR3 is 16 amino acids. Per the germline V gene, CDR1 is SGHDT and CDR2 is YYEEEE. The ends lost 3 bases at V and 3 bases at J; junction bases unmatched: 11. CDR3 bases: TGTGCCAGCAGCTCGAGGGTTAGGGACAGAAAAGAGACCCAGTACTTC. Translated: CASSSRVRDRKETQYF.

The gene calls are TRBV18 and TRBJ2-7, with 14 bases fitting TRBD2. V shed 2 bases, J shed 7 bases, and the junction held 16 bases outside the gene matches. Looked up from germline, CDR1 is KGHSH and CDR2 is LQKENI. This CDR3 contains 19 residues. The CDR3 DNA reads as TGTGCCAGCTCACCAGCGACTAGCGGGGGGGCCGGTTCCTACAATGAGCAGTACTTC. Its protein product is CASSPATSGGAGSYNEQYF.

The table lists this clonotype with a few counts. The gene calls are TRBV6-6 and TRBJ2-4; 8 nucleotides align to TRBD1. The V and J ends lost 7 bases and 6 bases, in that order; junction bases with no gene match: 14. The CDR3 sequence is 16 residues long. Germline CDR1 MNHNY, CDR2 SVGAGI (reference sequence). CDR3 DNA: TGTGCCAGCACAAAAGGGCAGGGGGCAACCGTAAACATTCAGTACTTC. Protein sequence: CASTKGQGATVNIQYF.

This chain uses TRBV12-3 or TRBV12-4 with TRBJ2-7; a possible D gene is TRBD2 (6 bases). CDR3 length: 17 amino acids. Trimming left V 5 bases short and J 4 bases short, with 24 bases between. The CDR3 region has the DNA TGTGCCAGCAGTCGGATTGGGGAGGCCTCGATTAGGTACGAGCAGTACTTC. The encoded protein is CASSRIGEASIRYEQYF.

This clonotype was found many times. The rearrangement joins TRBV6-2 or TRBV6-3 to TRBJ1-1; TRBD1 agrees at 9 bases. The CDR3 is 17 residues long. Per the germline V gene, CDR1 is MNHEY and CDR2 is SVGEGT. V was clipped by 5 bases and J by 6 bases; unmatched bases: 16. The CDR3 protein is CASSTGTGSYYSAEAFF. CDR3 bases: TGTGCCAGCAGTACCGGGACAGGGTCATATTATAGTGCTGAAGCTTTCTTT.

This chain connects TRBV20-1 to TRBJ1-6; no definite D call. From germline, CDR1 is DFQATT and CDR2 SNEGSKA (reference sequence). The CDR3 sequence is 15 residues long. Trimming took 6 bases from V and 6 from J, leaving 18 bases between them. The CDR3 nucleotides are TGCAGTGCAACAGATGTACTCACTGTTAATTCACCCCTCCACTTT. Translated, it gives CSATDVLTVNSPLHF.

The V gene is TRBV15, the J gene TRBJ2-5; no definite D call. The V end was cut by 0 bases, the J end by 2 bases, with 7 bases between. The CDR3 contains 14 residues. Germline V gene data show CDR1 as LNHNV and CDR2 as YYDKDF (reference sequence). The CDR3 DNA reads TGTGCCACCAGCAGAGATTACAGACAAGAGACCCAGTACTTC. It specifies CATSRDYRQETQYF. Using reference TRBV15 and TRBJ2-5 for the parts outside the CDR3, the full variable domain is DAMVIQNPRYQVTQFGKPVTLSCSQTLNHNVMYWYQQKSSQAPKLLFHYYDKDFNNEADTPDNFQSRRPNTSFCFLDIRSPGLGDTAMYLCATSRDYRQETQYFGPGTRLLVL.

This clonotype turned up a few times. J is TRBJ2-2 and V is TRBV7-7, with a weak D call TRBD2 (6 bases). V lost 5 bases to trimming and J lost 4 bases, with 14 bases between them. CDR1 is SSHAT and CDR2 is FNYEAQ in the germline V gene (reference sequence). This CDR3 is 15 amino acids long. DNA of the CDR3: TGTGCCAGCAGCCCGGGACTTCCGAGCACCGGGGAGCTGTTTTTT. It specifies CASSPGLPSTGELFF.

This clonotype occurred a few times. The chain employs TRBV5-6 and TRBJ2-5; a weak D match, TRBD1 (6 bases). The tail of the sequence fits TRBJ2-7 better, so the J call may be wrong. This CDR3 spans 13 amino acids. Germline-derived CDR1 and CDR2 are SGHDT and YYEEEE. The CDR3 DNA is TGTGCCAGCAGCTCCACAGGGACGGACGAGCAGTACTTC. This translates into CASSSTGTDEQYF.

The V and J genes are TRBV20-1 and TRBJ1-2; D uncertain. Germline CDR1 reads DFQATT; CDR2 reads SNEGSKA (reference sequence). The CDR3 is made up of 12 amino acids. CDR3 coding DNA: TGCAGAGTTCTGGGAGCCACCTATGGCTACACCTTC. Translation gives CRVLGATYGYTF.

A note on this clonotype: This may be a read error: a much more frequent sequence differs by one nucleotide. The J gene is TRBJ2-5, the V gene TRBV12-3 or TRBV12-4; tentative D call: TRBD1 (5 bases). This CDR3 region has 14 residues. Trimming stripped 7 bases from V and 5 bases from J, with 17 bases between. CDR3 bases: TGTGCCAGCAAAAGAAGGACAAGTAAGGAGACCCAGTACTTC. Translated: CASKRRTSKETQYF.

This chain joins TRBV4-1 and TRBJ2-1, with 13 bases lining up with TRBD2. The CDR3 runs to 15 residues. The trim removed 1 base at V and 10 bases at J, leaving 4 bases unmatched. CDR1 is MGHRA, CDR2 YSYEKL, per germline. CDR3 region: CASSQGLAGGREQFF. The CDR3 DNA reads TGCGCCAGCAGCCAAGGACTAGCGGGAGGTCGGGAGCAGTTCTTC.

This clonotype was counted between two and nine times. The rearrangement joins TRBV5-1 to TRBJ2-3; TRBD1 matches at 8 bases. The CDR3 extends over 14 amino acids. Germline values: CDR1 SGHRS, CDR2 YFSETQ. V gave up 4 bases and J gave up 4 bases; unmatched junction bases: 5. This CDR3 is CASSPDRVADTQYF. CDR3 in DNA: TGCGCCAGCAGCCCGGACAGGGTGGCAGATACGCAGTATTTT.

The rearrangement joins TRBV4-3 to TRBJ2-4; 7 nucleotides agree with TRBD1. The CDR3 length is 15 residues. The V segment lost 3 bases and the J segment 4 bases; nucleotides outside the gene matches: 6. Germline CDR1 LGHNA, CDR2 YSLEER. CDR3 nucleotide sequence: TGCGCCAGCAGCCAGGACCCGGGACAGAAAAACATTCAGTACTTC. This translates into CASSQDPGQKNIQYF.

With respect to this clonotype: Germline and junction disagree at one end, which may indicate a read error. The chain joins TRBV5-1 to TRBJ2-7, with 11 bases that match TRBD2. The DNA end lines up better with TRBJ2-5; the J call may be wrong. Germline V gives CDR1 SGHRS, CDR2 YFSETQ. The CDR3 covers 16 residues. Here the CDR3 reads CASSLQPSGGQGTQYF. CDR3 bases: TGCGCCAGCAGCTTGCAGCCTAGCGGGGGGCAAGGGACCCAGTACTTC.